These 10 T cell receptor beta chains were all obtained from the same sample, sequenced in a study of identical twins. TCRdb redid the calling of the 5' RACE reads with MiXCR, one entry per CDR3 protein. Of 690,000 or so distinct CDR3 sequences listed, over 8.5% are singletons. These same records also appear under a second study, on yellow fever vaccine responses in identical twins.

The sample consisted of PBMCs. The receptors were sampled from a woman under 30 in good health.

This clonotype was seen repeatedly, ten times or more. The chain is built from TRBV20-1 and TRBJ2-7; D is unresolved. Per the germline V gene, CDR1 is DFQATT and CDR2 is SNEGSKA (reference sequence). Trimming cost V 0 bases and J 1 base, with 7 bases left between them. This CDR3 region has 13 residues. The CDR3 bases are TGCAGTGCTAGAGATAGGAAATCCTACGAGCAGTACTTC. This encodes CSARDRKSYEQYF.

As to this clonotype: The junction and the germline gene differ at one end; a read error may be behind it. The rearrangement joins TRBV7-7 to TRBJ2-3; 13 nucleotides agree with TRBD2. CDR3 size: 19 residues. Germline loops: CDR1 SSHAT, CDR2 FNYEAQ (reference sequence). The DNA for the CDR3 is TGTGCTAGCAGCCCTGGACTAGCGGGGGCCACCGGGTCCGACGTGGCGCAGTATTTT. Translating it yields CASSPGLAGATGSDVAQYF.

The V gene is TRBV7-9, the J gene TRBJ2-1; 11 bases are shared with TRBD1. The CDR3 is 16 amino acids. The germline V gene encodes CDR1 SEHNR and CDR2 FQNEAQ (reference sequence). The J segment lost 8 bases and the V segment lost 5 bases, leaving 11 bases of the junction unmatched. The CDR3 DNA reads TGTGCCAGCAGCCAGCTCCCGGGACAGGGGGTCGATGAGCAGTTCTTC. Protein: CASSQLPGQGVDEQFF.

This clonotype has more than one count but fewer than ten. This chain links TRBV4-3 with TRBJ2-3; TRBD1 might be the D (7 bases). With 3 bases removed from V and 2 bases from J, the gap between germline ends came to 15 bases. Germline V lookup: CDR1 LGHNA, CDR2 YSLEER. This CDR3 comprises 16 residues. The CDR3, as DNA: TGCGCCAGCAGCCAGGACAGACAGGGACTCACAGATACGCAGTATTTT. Translation gives CASSQDRQGLTDTQYF.

The chain recombines TRBV7-9 with TRBJ2-3, with unresolved D. CDR3 size: 12 residues. Germline CDR1 SEHNR, CDR2 FQNEAQ (reference sequence). V shed 7 bases and J shed 6 bases, with 11 bases lying between them. CDR3 nucleotide sequence: TGTGCCAGCACCGGAATCGGGGATACGCAGTATTTT. Protein product: CASTGIGDTQYF.

The chain joins TRBV15 to TRBJ1-2; D may be TRBD1 (5 bases). Trimming stripped 1 base from V and 4 bases from J, with 10 bases between. From germline, CDR1 is LNHNV and CDR2 YYDKDF (reference sequence). CDR3 size: 14 residues. CDR3 sequence: CATSRAGTLYGYTF. CDR3 bases: TGTGCCACCAGCAGAGCGGGGACCCTCTATGGCTACACCTTC. The whole variable domain, filled in from reference TRBV15 and TRBJ1-2, reads DAMVIQNPRYQVTQFGKPVTLSCSQTLNHNVMYWYQQKSSQAPKLLFHYYDKDFNNEADTPDNFQSRRPNTSFCFLDIRSPGLGDTAMYLCATSRAGTLYGYTFGSGTRLTVV.

This clonotype was counted many times. The chain employs TRBV7-9 and TRBJ2-2; 7 bases match TRBD1. Germline CDR1 is SEHNR and CDR2 is FQNEAQ (reference sequence). V was clipped by 5 bases and J by 0 bases; unmatched bases: 6. The CDR3 has 16 amino acids. The CDR3 bases are TGTGCCAGCAGCCCCCGGGACAGCACGAACACCGGGGAGCTGTTTTTT. This sequence encodes CASSPRDSTNTGELFF. The full variable domain, completed using reference TRBV7-9 and TRBJ2-2, is DTGVSQNPRHKITKRGQNVTFRCDPISEHNRLYWYRQTLGQGPEFLTYFQNEAQLEKSRLLSDRFSAERPKGSFSTLEIQRTEQGDSAMYLCASSPRDSTNTGELFFGEGSRLTVL.

The chain couples TRBV4-3 to TRBJ2-2; 7 nucleotides align to TRBD1. This CDR3 region has 16 residues. CDR1 is LGHNA, CDR2 YSLEER, per germline. V lost 4 bases, J lost 3 bases, and 8 bases stayed unmatched. The CDR3 is CASSLQGVRDTGELFF. CDR3 nucleotide sequence: TGCGCCAGCAGCCTCCAGGGGGTGAGGGACACCGGGGAGCTGTTTTTT.

This clonotype was observed many times. This sequence joins TRBV20-1 and TRBJ2-7, with a possible D match to TRBD1 (6 bases). V shed 6 bases and J shed 1 base, with 13 bases lying between them. Germline CDR1 reads DFQATT; CDR2 reads SNEGSKA (reference sequence). The CDR3 spans 13 residues. CDR3 bases: TGCAGTGCCGGGTTAGGGGGTTCCTACGAGCAGTACTTC. Protein: CSAGLGGSYEQYF.

The chain links TRBV11-1 to TRBJ2-7; 8 positions match TRBD1. Germline trimming cut 5 bases from V and 4 bases from J; bases unmatched to any gene: 19. CDR3 length: 18 residues. CDR1 SGHAT and CDR2 FQDESV come from the germline V gene (reference sequence). CDR3 sequence reads: CASSDTTEDRGLRYEQYF. Here the CDR3 DNA reads TGTGCCAGCAGCGACACCACCGAAGACAGGGGTCTGCGATACGAGCAGTACTTC.